This T cell receptor beta chain was obtained from a study of cytomegalovirus exposure and HLA in healthy donors. Broader study findings: Cytomegalovirus-associated status was assigned to 164 TCR beta chains. What was likely a sequencing artifact was a cluster of highly shared sequence variants. Cytomegalovirus status was reportedly diagnosed by the classifier with high specificity and sensitivity.

Primers for the PCR totalled 60 Vbeta and 13 Jbeta. This table comes from immunoSEQ multiplex PCR, and its TCRdb copy is limited to in-frame clones, with some not included. In the table there are roughly 180,000 clones, just over 75% of which are singletons. This clone was found a few times. The antigen remains unidentified. The CDR3 loop spans 13 amino acids. The V segment lost 8 bases and the J segment 7 bases; nucleotides outside the gene matches: 7. Germline-derived CDR1 and CDR2 are MNHNY and SVGAGI (reference sequence). As for the donors, each was a healthy bone marrow donor. This sequence was found in a man aged 18 to 30 in good health and CMV-seronegative. The sequenced sample consisted of PBMCs. V is TRBV6-6 and J is TRBJ1-5; 8 bases fit TRBD1. CDR3 loop: CASGTGVWQPQHF. Written as DNA, the CDR3 is TGTGCCAGCGGGACAGGTGTTTGGCAGCCCCAGCATTTT.